These 7 T cell receptor beta chains originate from one sample sequenced in a study of PD-1 blockade in classical Hodgkin lymphoma. Time point in this sample: cycle 4 day 1 (C4D1), after more than five weeks of nivolumab. Relapses following autologous stem cell transplantation were seen in all patients, with brentuximab vedotin exposure varying. Sequencing used immunoSEQ multiplex PCR; TCRdb keeps in-frame clones, though not all of them. The sample includes 90,000 to 100,000 clones, around four fifths of them seen just once. Source: peripheral blood mononuclear cells (PBMCs), taken before the fourth cycle of nivolumab. These receptors all come from a human donor with classical Hodgkin lymphoma.

This clone has only a few counts. The rearrangement uses TRBV10-3 and TRBJ1-4; no definite D call. The CDR3 length is 13 residues. The V gene's germline CDR1 is ENHRY and CDR2 SYGVKD. Trimming stripped 3 bases from V and 2 bases from J, with 4 bases between. CDR3 in amino acids: CAISERTNEKLFF. DNA for the CDR3: TGTGCCATCAGTGAACGGACTAATGAAAAACTGTTTTTT.

The rearrangement joins TRBV6-5 to TRBJ2-5, with 11 positions matching TRBD1. The DNA end is a closer match to TRBJ2-7, so the J assignment may be wrong. This CDR3 has 14 residues. Germline loops: CDR1 MNHEY, CDR2 SVGAGI. The DNA of the CDR3 is TGTGCCAGCAGTACCGGGACAGGGGGCTACGAGCAGTACTTC. Translating it yields CASSTGTGGYEQYF.

The chain couples TRBV5-1 to TRBJ2-3; TRBD2 agrees at 8 bases. Germline V gene data show CDR1 as SGHRS and CDR2 as YFSETQ. The CDR3 has 15 amino acids. The J segment lost 1 base and the V segment lost 0 bases, leaving 1 base of the junction unmatched. CDR3 DNA: TGCGCCAGCAGCTTGGGGCGGGGGGGCACAGATACGCAGTATTTT. It codes for CASSLGRGGTDTQYF.

This clone has more than one count but fewer than ten. The junction shows a germline mismatch at one end, possibly a read error. V usage is TRBV10-3 and J usage is TRBJ1-3; TRBD1 matches at 9 bases. This CDR3 is built from 13 residues. Germline CDR1 reads ENHRY; CDR2 reads SYGVKD. The CDR3: CAISESMDRGVNF. The CDR3 nucleotides read TGTGCCATCAGTGAGTCGATGGACAGGGGAGTTAATTTT.

By share of the sample, this clone is medium-sized. This chain joins TRBV2 and TRBJ1-2, with D uncertain. The germline CDR1 and CDR2 sequences are SNHLY and FYNNEI. This CDR3 region has 12 residues. V lost 1 base to trimming and J lost 3 bases, with 3 bases between them. The CDR3 spells CASSEGDYGYTF. The CDR3 nucleotides read TGTGCCAGCAGTGAAGGGGACTATGGCTACACCTTC. The full variable domain, its missing parts supplied by reference TRBV2 and TRBJ1-2, is EPEVTQTPSHQVTQMGQEVILRCVPISNHLYFYWYRQILGQKVEFLVSFYNNEISEKSEIFDDQFSVERPDGSNFTLKIRSTKLEDSAMYFCASSEGDYGYTFGSGTRLTVV.

The chain employs TRBV7-8 and TRBJ1-4; 8 positions match TRBD1. The CDR3 covers 14 residues. V lost 1 base and J lost 10; bases outside the gene matches: 5. Germline lookup yields CDR1 SGHVS and CDR2 FQNEAQ. The CDR3 DNA reads TGTGCCAGCAGCTTAGGGACAGGGATTGGAAAACTGTTTTTT. Translated, it gives CASSLGTGIGKLFF.

This chain joins TRBV7-9 and TRBJ2-1; a weak D match, TRBD2 (6 bases). V was cut by 6 bases and J by 12 bases, with 15 bases left in between. The CDR3 loop spans 12 amino acids. Germline V lookup: CDR1 SEHNR, CDR2 FQNEAQ (reference sequence). This CDR3 is CASSLTAGGQFF. CDR3 coding DNA: TGTGCCAGCAGTCTTACCGCCGGGGGGCAGTTCTTC.